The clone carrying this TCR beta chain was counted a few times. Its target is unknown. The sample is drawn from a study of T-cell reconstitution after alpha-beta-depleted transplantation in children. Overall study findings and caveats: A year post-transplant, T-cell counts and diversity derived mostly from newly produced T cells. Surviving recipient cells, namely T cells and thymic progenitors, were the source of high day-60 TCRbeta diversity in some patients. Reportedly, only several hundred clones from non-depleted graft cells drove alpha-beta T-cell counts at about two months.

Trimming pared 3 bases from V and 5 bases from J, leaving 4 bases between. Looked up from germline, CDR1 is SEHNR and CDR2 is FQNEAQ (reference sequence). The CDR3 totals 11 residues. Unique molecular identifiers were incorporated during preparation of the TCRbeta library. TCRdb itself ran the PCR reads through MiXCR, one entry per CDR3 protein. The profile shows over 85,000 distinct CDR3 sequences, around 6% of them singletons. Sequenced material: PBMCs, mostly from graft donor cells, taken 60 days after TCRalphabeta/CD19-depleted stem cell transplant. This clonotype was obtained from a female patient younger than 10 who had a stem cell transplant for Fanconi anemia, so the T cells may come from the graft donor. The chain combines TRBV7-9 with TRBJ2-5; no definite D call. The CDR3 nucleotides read TGTGCCAGCAGCTTTACGGAGACCCAGTACTTC. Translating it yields CASSFTETQYF.